This TCR beta chain was identified during a study of CD8+ T cells in alopecia areata. cDNA serving as the sequencing template came from extracted, reverse transcribed RNA. The assay was immunoSEQ multiplex PCR, and TCRdb's table has in-frame clones only and misses some. The sample consists of tens of thousands of clones, 51% of them appearing once. Regarding the study as a whole: Lesional scalp, especially alopecia totalis/universalis, showed higher clonality than normal scalp.

This clone has only a few counts. Its antigen is not identified. The sequenced sample was NKG2D-high CD8+ T cells sorted from blood. The receptor's source is a human donor with alopecia areata.

The CDR3 coding sequence is TGTGCCAGCAGTGACGTCTATCAAGAGACCCAGTACTTC. This sequence encodes CASSDVYQETQYF. The V and J genes are TRBV2 and TRBJ2-5; D not certain. CDR1 and CDR2 (germline): SNHLY, FYNNEI. Trimming took 3 bases from V and 2 from J, leaving 7 bases between them. This CDR3 region has 13 residues.